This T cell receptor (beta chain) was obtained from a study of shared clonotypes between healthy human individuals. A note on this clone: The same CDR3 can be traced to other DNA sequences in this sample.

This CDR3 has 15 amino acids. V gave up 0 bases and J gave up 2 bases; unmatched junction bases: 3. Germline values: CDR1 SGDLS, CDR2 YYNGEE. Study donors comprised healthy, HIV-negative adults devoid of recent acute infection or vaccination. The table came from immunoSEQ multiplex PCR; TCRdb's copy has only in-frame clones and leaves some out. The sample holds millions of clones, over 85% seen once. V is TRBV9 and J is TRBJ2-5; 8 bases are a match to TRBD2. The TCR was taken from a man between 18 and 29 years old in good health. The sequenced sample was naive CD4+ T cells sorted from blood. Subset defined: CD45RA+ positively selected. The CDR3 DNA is TGTGCCAGCAGCGTAGACGGGAGGGGGCAAGAGACCCAGTACTTC. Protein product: CASSVDGRGQETQYF.